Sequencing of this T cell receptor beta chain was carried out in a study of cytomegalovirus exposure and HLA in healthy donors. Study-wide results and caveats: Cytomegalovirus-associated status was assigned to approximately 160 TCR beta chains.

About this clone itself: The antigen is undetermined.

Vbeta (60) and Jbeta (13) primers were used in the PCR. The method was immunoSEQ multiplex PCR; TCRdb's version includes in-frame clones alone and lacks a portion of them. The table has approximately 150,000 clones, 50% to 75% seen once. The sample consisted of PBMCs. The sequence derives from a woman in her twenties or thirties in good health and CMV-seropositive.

In DNA form, the CDR3 reads TGTGCCAGCAGCTTTAGGACAGGGGAACCCTACGAGCAGTACTTC. Protein: CASSFRTGEPYEQYF. The chain carries TRBV11-3 and TRBJ2-7, with 9 positions matching TRBD1. J lost 2 bases, V lost 3 bases, and 5 bases had no gene match. CDR3 size: 15 residues. In germline, CDR1 is SGHNT, CDR2 YENEEA.